A selection of T cell receptor beta chains follows, all from one sample in a study of identical twins. TCRdb fed the 5' RACE reads into MiXCR, producing one record per CDR3 protein. The sample lists 200,000 to 250,000 distinct CDR3 sequences, approximately 8.3% occurring once. In addition, the sample was reused for a study of yellow fever vaccine responses in identical twins.

Sequencing was carried out using memory (CD45RO+) T cells sorted from blood. The receptors shown here come from a woman aged 18-30 years in good health. Each CDR3 is given with its conserved first and last residue. Fields, in order: V gene, J gene, CDR3 protein.

>TRBV27|TRBJ1-6
CASSALRGGGSYNSPLHF
>TRBV24-1|TRBJ2-5
CATSDGSAGFQETQYF
>TRBV5-6|TRBJ1-5
CAIGRRSTGGREPQHF
>TRBV9|TRBJ2-7
CASSDTTKQYF
>TRBV5-6|TRBJ1-4
CASSRHDSRPNEKLFF
>TRBV3-1|TRBJ2-1
CASSQDRRSEQFF
>TRBV6-1|TRBJ2-5
CASSELVTQYF
>TRBV3-1|TRBJ2-1
CATCPSSGGLYNEQFF
>TRBV12-3/TRBV12-4|TRBJ2-2
CASSLRITGELFF
>TRBV7-8|TRBJ2-1
CASSSGRFRESYNEQFF
>TRBV15|TRBJ2-1
CATSRGNGRAYNEQFF
>TRBV5-1|TRBJ1-5
CASSLGSSGNQPQHF
>TRBV5-1|TRBJ2-1
CASSTTGGNSRSEQFF
>TRBV3-1|TRBJ2-7
CASSTGLRNEQYF
>TRBV27|TRBJ2-5
CASSSLGLQYF
>TRBV2|TRBJ2-2
CASGLALAGELFF
>TRBV20-1|TRBJ2-3
CSARLAGGADTQYF
>TRBV20-1|TRBJ2-3
CSARSGRETDTQYF
>TRBV7-9|TRBJ2-1
CASSLGTDTYNEQFF
>TRBV7-2|TRBJ2-7
CASSLAQGSSEQYF
>TRBV6-1|TRBJ1-1
CASSTIRQASEAFF
>TRBV20-1|TRBJ2-7
CSARDPKGYEQYF
>TRBV7-8|TRBJ2-7
CASSRSRAEQYF
>TRBV12-3/TRBV12-4|TRBJ2-1
CANQKGDRANEQFF
>TRBV15|TRBJ1-2
CATSGGTPQNYGYTF
>TRBV10-3|TRBJ2-7
CAISDPGRSSYEQYF
>TRBV6-2/TRBV6-3|TRBJ2-7
CASNNRLVNYEQYF
>TRBV20-1|TRBJ1-2
CSAREATGTYGYTF
>TRBV7-9|TRBJ2-5
CASSYPGLAGEETQYF
>TRBV12-3/TRBV12-4|TRBJ2-2
CASSLGTGELFF
>TRBV7-8|TRBJ2-2
CASSRTGLSTGELFF
>TRBV11-2|TRBJ2-3
CASSLERYPDTQYF
>TRBV4-3|TRBJ2-1
CASSQELAGNNEQFF
>TRBV12-3/TRBV12-4|TRBJ1-5
CASSSSRFVPNQPQHF
>TRBV6-1|TRBJ2-1
CASSRGTKNYNEQFF
>TRBV29-1|TRBJ1-1
CSVEQGAGNTEAFF
>TRBV5-1|TRBJ2-2
CASSLSNRNTGELFF
>TRBV20-1|TRBJ2-1
CSAPGLANEQFF
>TRBV29-1|TRBJ1-5
CSVRGGSGNQPQHF
>TRBV20-1|TRBJ2-7
CSAPHRGNEQYF
>TRBV5-1|TRBJ2-7
CASSPTTSGAYEQYF
>TRBV11-2|TRBJ2-1
CASSSTGREQFF
>TRBV6-5|TRBJ2-3
CASSSPGLASDTQYF
>TRBV20-1|TRBJ2-1
CSASWGGLYNEQFF
>TRBV5-6|TRBJ2-1
CASSLDPSGVSEQFF
>TRBV11-2|TRBJ2-1
CASSLLGGGSSSYNEQFF
>TRBV28|TRBJ2-1
CASSLNNEQFF
>TRBV29-1|TRBJ1-1
CSVAISNTEAFF
>TRBV9|TRBJ2-7
CASSALASKGEQYF
>TRBV4-2|TRBJ1-2
CAMGPGLFCLF
>TRBV3-1|TRBJ2-7
CASSRPGGAYEQYF